This T cell receptor (beta chain) is from a study of T cell responses to AZD1222 COVID-19 vaccine. Overall study findings and caveats: Reportedly, nearly half of unique spike TCRs recognized epitopes outside B.1.351/B.1.1.7 mutations. The study found vaccine-associated CD4 TCRs spanning spike, dominant at 160-218 and 743-854. Just a handful of AZD1222 recipients were seropositive at baseline.

Sequencing used immunoSEQ multiplex PCR; TCRdb keeps in-frame clones, though not all of them. Of around 91,000 clones in the sample, around nine tenths are singletons; the top ten hold over 15%. Note on this clone: What it binds is not known.

This CDR3 region has 16 residues. The V end lost 0 bases, the J end lost 3 bases, and 14 bases lay between the germline ends. Germline loops: CDR1 SGHRS, CDR2 YFSETQ. This rearrangement joins TRBV5-1 to TRBJ2-3; a weak D match, TRBD2 (7 bases). The receptor comes from an adult in good health. The sample here was peripheral blood, taken on day 0 of AZD1222 vaccination. CDR3 amino acids: CASSLGGGAGTDTQYF. The CDR3, as DNA: TGCGCCAGCAGCTTGGGAGGGGGAGCGGGAACAGATACGCAGTATTTT.